One sample yielded the 14 T cell receptor beta chains listed below, sequenced in a study of blood T cell dynamics during melanoma immunotherapy. Generated by immunoSEQ multiplex PCR, the TCRdb table keeps only in-frame clones and is missing some. The data hold about 16,000 clones, with about 94% observed a single time. The time point: week 3, after first cycle of checkpoint inhibitor. Source: effector memory CD8+ T cells from blood, taken from a patient treated with checkpoint blockade. These receptors came from a human donor with melanoma.

This clone has a single count. The CDR3 nucleotides are TGTGCCAGCAGCTTCGGACAGGGGCAGGCCGGGGAGCTGTTTTTT. Its protein is CASSFGQGQAGELFF. The chain couples TRBV7-9 to TRBJ2-2; 9 bases align to TRBD1. This CDR3 has 15 amino acids. Germline trimming cut 3 bases from V and 6 bases from J; bases unmatched to any gene: 5. From germline, CDR1 is SEHNR and CDR2 FQNEAQ (reference sequence).

V is TRBV13 and J is TRBJ2-5; 12 nucleotides match TRBD2. Unmatched junction bases numbered 4, after V lost 5 bases and J lost 3 bases. Germline CDR1 is PRHDT and CDR2 is FYEKMQ (reference sequence). CDR3 length equals 15 residues. The chain's CDR3 is CASSLLAGGKETQYF. The CDR3, as DNA: TGTGCCAGCAGCCTACTAGCGGGAGGTAAAGAGACCCAGTACTTC.

V usage is TRBV19 and J usage is TRBJ2-2; D unclear. The CDR3 has 14 amino acids. The germline CDR1 and CDR2 sequences are LNHDA and SQIVND (reference sequence). Between the trimmed V and J ends, which lost 5 bases and 4 bases, there was a span of 11 bases. CDR3 region: CASSPAGITGELFF. The CDR3 DNA is TGTGCCAGTAGTCCGGCAGGAATCACCGGGGAGCTGTTTTTT.

J is TRBJ2-2 and V is TRBV7-3; D tentatively fits TRBD1 or TRBD2 (5 bases each). Trimming took off 2 bases at V and 2 bases at J, with 18 bases between the two ends. From germline, CDR1 is SGHTA and CDR2 FQGTGA. The CDR3 totals 18 residues. CDR3 region: CASSLRVGTTVNTGELFF. The CDR3 nucleotides are TGTGCCAGCAGCTTACGGGTCGGGACCACAGTCAACACCGGGGAGCTGTTTTTT.

The chain employs TRBV6-6 and TRBJ2-1; no definite D call. V lost 8 bases and J lost 3, with 17 bases in between. Germline V gives CDR1 MNHNY, CDR2 SVGAGI (reference sequence). CDR3 length: 15 amino acids. In nucleotides, the CDR3 is TGTGCCAGCGTAGTAAAGGAAGGCATCTACAATGAGCAGTTCTTC. Protein product: CASVVKEGIYNEQFF.

The chain uses TRBV27 and TRBJ2-2; no clear D. V shed 0 bases and J shed 9 bases, with 8 bases lying between them. CDR1 is MNHEY and CDR2 is SMNVEV in the germline V gene (reference sequence). The CDR3 length is 13 residues. CDR3 in DNA: TGTGCCAGCAGTTTATCTCCTCCGAGGGAGCTGTTTTTT. Amino acid sequence: CASSLSPPRELFF.

This clone is a singleton in its sample. This chain uses TRBV11-2 with TRBJ2-1; unclear D gene. CDR3 length equals 16 residues. V shed 6 bases and J shed 4 bases, with 19 bases lying between them. The germline gives CDR1 SGHAT, CDR2 FQNNGV. The chain's CDR3 is CASSPIIKRLYNEQFF. Here the CDR3 DNA reads TGTGCCAGCAGTCCCATCATTAAGCGCCTATACAATGAGCAGTTCTTC.

This clone was picked up one time. This chain uses TRBV28 with TRBJ2-7; TRBD2 might be the D (6 bases). V gave up 2 bases and J gave up 2 bases, with 10 bases separating them. The CDR3 contains 14 residues. In germline, CDR1 is MDHEN, CDR2 SYDVKM. The CDR3 nucleotides are TGTGCCAGCAGTTTAGGTGGGAGGCCCTACGAGCAGTACTTC. It yields the protein CASSLGGRPYEQYF.

This chain joins TRBV11-2 and TRBJ2-1; 14 nucleotides align to TRBD2. After removal of 3 bases from V and 9 bases from J, the junction contained 7 bases not matched to a gene. The germline CDR1 and CDR2 sequences are SGHAT and FQNNGV. This CDR3 spans 16 amino acids. Written as DNA, the CDR3 is TGTGCCAGCAGCTTGGGACTAGCGGGAGTTATACTTGAGCAGTTCTTC. It codes for CASSLGLAGVILEQFF.

The chain employs TRBV5-1 and TRBJ2-7; 7 bases agree with TRBD2. This CDR3 region has 15 residues. Germline-derived CDR1 and CDR2 are SGHRS and YFSETQ. The V and J ends lost 1 base and 0 bases, in that order; junction bases with no gene match: 4. Here the CDR3 reads CASSLRAGDSYEQYF. The CDR3 nucleotides are TGCGCCAGCAGCTTGAGGGCGGGGGACTCCTACGAGCAGTACTTC. Using reference TRBV5-1 and TRBJ2-7 for the parts outside the CDR3, the full variable domain is KAGVTQTPRYLIKTRGQQVTLSCSPISGHRSVSWYQQTPGQGLQFLFEYFSETQRNKGNFPGRFSGRQFSNSRSEMNVSTLELGDSALYLCASSLRAGDSYEQYFGPGTRLTVT.

The chain combines TRBV13 with TRBJ2-7, with D perhaps matching TRBD1 or TRBD2 (6 bases each). Trimming took off 0 bases at V and 5 bases at J, with 8 bases between the two ends. The CDR3 runs to 13 residues. CDR1 and CDR2 (germline): PRHDT, FYEKMQ (reference sequence). This chain's CDR3 is CASSLGGGNEQYF. As DNA, the CDR3 is TGTGCCAGCAGCTTAGGCGGGGGCAACGAGCAGTACTTC.

This chain connects TRBV11-2 to TRBJ1-4, with D perhaps TRBD1 (5 bases). This CDR3 has 14 amino acids. Germline CDR1 and CDR2: SGHAT and FQNNGV. Trimming removed 2 bases at V and 8 bases at J, with 12 bases between. The CDR3 region is CASSLFGAYEKLFF. The CDR3 coding sequence is TGTGCCAGCAGCTTATTTGGGGCATACGAAAAACTGTTTTTT.

This chain uses TRBV2 with TRBJ2-1; 9 nucleotides line up with TRBD2. J lost 6 bases, V lost 4 bases, and 4 bases had no gene match. Germline values: CDR1 SNHLY, CDR2 FYNNEI. The CDR3 has 14 residues. In nucleotides, the CDR3 is TGTGCCAGCAGTGTTGAAGCGGGAGGCAATGAGCAGTTCTTC. Translation gives CASSVEAGGNEQFF.

This chain uses TRBV5-6 with TRBJ2-7, with D perhaps matching TRBD2 (5 bases). This CDR3 has 13 amino acids. Trimming pared 4 bases from V and 5 bases from J, leaving 13 bases between. The germline gives CDR1 SGHDT, CDR2 YYEEEE. DNA of the CDR3: TGTGCCAGCAGCCCGGGATTGAAAAACGAGCAGTACTTC. Its protein is CASSPGLKNEQYF. Together with reference TRBV5-6 and TRBJ2-7, the CDR3 gives the full variable domain: DAGVTQSPTHLIKTRGQQVTLRCSPKSGHDTVSWYQQALGQGPQFIFQYYEEEERQRGNFPDRFSGHQFPNYSSELNVNALLLGDSALYLCASSPGLKNEQYFGPGTRLTVT.